This T cell receptor (beta chain) derives from a study of shared T cell receptors in the human thymus. Clones were read by immunoSEQ multiplex PCR, and TCRdb kept only the in-frame ones, dropping some. The table lists over 650,000 clones, more than 70% of them singletons. J was trimmed by 1 base and V by 3 bases; bases with no gene match: 6. The CDR3 loop spans 16 amino acids. Germline V gene data show CDR1 as LNHDA and CDR2 as SQIVND (reference sequence). These same records also appear under a second study, on human thymus T cells.

The source is a boy under three years old with a congenital heart defect. The sequenced sample consisted of thymocytes. V and J are TRBV19 and TRBJ1-5; 7 bases are a match to TRBD1. The DNA for the CDR3 is TGTGCCAGTAGTATCTCCCCCAGGGGGAGCAATCAGCCCCAGCATTTT. Encoded protein: CASSISPRGSNQPQHF.